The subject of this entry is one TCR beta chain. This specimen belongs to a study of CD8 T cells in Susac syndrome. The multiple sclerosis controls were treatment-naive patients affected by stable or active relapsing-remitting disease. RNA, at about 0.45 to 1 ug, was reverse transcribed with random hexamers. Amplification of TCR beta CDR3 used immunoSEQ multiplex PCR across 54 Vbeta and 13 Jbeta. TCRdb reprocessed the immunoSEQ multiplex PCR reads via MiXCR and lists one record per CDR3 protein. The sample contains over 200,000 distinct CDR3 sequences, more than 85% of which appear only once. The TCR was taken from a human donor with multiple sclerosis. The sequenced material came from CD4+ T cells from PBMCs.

The CDR3 loop is CASSRQYYEQYF. The CDR3 DNA sequence: TGTGCCAGCAGCCGACAGTACTACGAGCAGTACTTC. The chain is built from TRBV11-2 and TRBJ2-7; weak D call: TRBD1 (5 bases). V shed 5 bases and J shed 3 bases, with 8 bases lying between them. The germline gives CDR1 SGHAT, CDR2 FQNNGV. The CDR3 loop spans 12 amino acids.